This T cell receptor beta chain was captured by sequencing in a study of PD-1 blockade in classical Hodgkin lymphoma. Whole-study context: Patients were given intravenous nivolumab, 3 mg/kg, every 2 weeks. Regarding the study as a whole: Exclusion was the outcome for patients who began nivolumab under 1 year after ASCT. Diminished baseline TCR diversity has been reported in newly diagnosed patients relative to healthy donors. CD8+ TCR diversity did not rise significantly by C4D1, unlike CD4+.

The data were produced by immunoSEQ multiplex PCR, yet TCRdb's version contains in-frame clones alone and is incomplete. The sample shows 7,500 to 8,000 clones, roughly 85% of them seen only once. Every patient relapsed after autologous stem cell transplantation, and brentuximab vedotin exposure varied. CD4+ T cells were purified from thawed PBMCs by magnetic negative selection. Details on this clone: The antigen is not known.

The CDR3 has 14 amino acids. Trimming took off 8 bases at V and 6 bases at J, with 19 bases between the two ends. In germline, CDR1 is MNHNS, CDR2 SASEGT. The sample here was CD4+ T cells from blood, taken at baseline. The clonotype originates from a human donor with classical Hodgkin lymphoma. The chain uses TRBV6-1 and TRBJ1-1, with a tentative D call TRBD1 (5 bases). CDR3 nucleotide sequence: TGTGCCAGCGGCGAAGTATTCGGGGACGCTGAAGCTTTCTTT. It codes for CASGEVFGDAEAFF.